The present T cell receptor beta chain was sequenced within a study of blood T cell repertoires in COVID-19. Study-wide background: Some COVID-19 samples were acute and others convalescent; all came from the United States, Italy and Spain. From T cells, B-cell-depleted T cells, or PBMCs came the material, which was cDNA or gDNA.

Authors' processing steps: The authors estimated nucleated cell counts from reference gene primer amplification. Sequencing was performed with immunoSEQ multiplex PCR; in TCRdb, only in-frame clones are kept and a portion is missing. V and J calls and clone size are given by that table; D and trimming were obtained from the DNA. The sample consists of some 460,000 clones, around 88% of them appearing once. Germline CDR1 is MGHRA and CDR2 is YSYEKL. The CDR3 covers 18 residues. Trimming cost V 0 bases and J 3 bases, with 18 bases left between them. Sequenced sample: peripheral blood. The origin of this receptor is a woman in her 30s with acute or convalescent COVID-19. The chain recombines TRBV4-1 with TRBJ2-1, with D unclear. The CDR3, as DNA: TGCGCCAGCAGCCAAGATGAGAGGAGTCAACACTACTACAATGAGCAGTTCTTC. Its translation: CASSQDERSQHYYNEQFF.